Here is one T cell receptor (beta chain) with its context. Its antigen is unknown. The CDR3 consists of 14 residues. V was cut by 1 base and J by 5 bases, with 12 bases left in between. The germline V gene has CDR1 SGHRS and CDR2 YFSETQ. This sample stems from a study of cytomegalovirus exposure and HLA in healthy donors. Primers for the PCR totalled 60 Vbeta and 13 Jbeta. The method was immunoSEQ multiplex PCR; TCRdb's version includes in-frame clones alone and lacks a portion of them. Among about 130,000 clones listed, 80% were seen once. Study results and limitations: Immune exposure data for these donors was limited to CMV serostatus. An ancestry cluster, one associated with Asian ancestry, reportedly showed fewer N-insertions than the approximately 670-donor mean in a later analysis.

This clonotype was sampled from a male donor in good health and CMV-seronegative. The sample taken for sequencing was PBMCs. This chain joins TRBV5-1 and TRBJ1-2; no clear D gene. The CDR3 DNA reads TGCGCCAGCAGCTTGCAAAGTAGAGAGTATGGCTACACCTTC. Protein sequence: CASSLQSREYGYTF.